The 6 T cell receptor beta chains below were found in one sample sequenced in a study of blood T cell repertoires in COVID-19. Measured with immunoSEQ multiplex PCR; TCRdb has only the in-frame clones, and not every one. The profile covers tens of thousands of clones, with approximately 89% appearing a single time and 35% to 55% taken by the ten largest. Material for sequencing was peripheral blood. These TCRs come from a human donor in a cohort sampled during active COVID-19.

The V gene is TRBV15, the J gene TRBJ2-5; D is undetermined. The CDR3 is 13 residues long. The V gene lost 0 bases and the J gene lost 7 bases, with 9 bases spanning the gap. Germline values: CDR1 LNHNV, CDR2 YYDKDF (reference sequence). CDR3 loop: CATSREWAGTQYF. The CDR3 DNA reads TGTGCCACCAGCAGAGAGTGGGCTGGGACCCAGTACTTC.

This clone has only a few counts. The rearrangement uses TRBV5-5 and TRBJ1-2; 7 nucleotides match TRBD1. Germline loops: CDR1 SGHKS, CDR2 YYEKEE (reference sequence). With V trimmed by 1 base and J by 7 bases, 4 bases remained unmatched. The CDR3 is 13 amino acids. CDR3 in DNA: TGTGCCAGCAGCTTGAGGGACAGTAGTGGCTACACCTTC. Translating gives CASSLRDSSGYTF.

V usage is TRBV19 and J usage is TRBJ2-6; 10 bases line up with TRBD1. V was pared by 7 bases and J by 2 bases, with 2 bases of the junction left unmatched. Germline loops: CDR1 LNHDA, CDR2 SQIVND (reference sequence). The CDR3 is 15 amino acids. The CDR3, as DNA: TGTGCCAGTATCGGGACAGGGGCTGGGGCCAACGTCCTGACTTTC. The encoded protein is CASIGTGAGANVLTF.

The CDR3 loop is CASSPDSFYGYTF. The CDR3 DNA sequence: TGTGCCAGCAGCCCGGACAGCTTCTATGGCTACACCTTC. This rearrangement joins TRBV11-2 to TRBJ1-2; D is possibly TRBD1 (6 bases). Germline CDR1 reads SGHAT; CDR2 reads FQNNGV. V was clipped by 5 bases and J by 4 bases, with 11 bases between them. The CDR3 has 13 amino acids. Based on the CDR3 plus reference TRBV11-2 and TRBJ1-2, the full variable domain is EAGVAQSPRYKIIEKRQSVAFWCNPISGHATLYWYQQILGQGPKLLIQFQNNGVVDDSQLPKDRFSAERLKGVDSTLKIQPAKLEDSAVYLCASSPDSFYGYTFGSGTRLTVV.

The CDR3 protein is CASSSTALGANVLTF. The CDR3 nucleotides are TGCGCCAGCAGCTCGACAGCGCTCGGGGCCAACGTCCTGACTTTC. This rearrangement joins TRBV5-1 to TRBJ2-6, with D perhaps matching TRBD1 (5 bases). Between the trimmed V and J ends, which lost 3 bases and 4 bases, there was a span of 11 bases. Germline CDR1 is SGHRS and CDR2 is YFSETQ. This CDR3 comprises 15 residues.

The genes are TRBV9 and TRBJ1-6; D ambiguous. Trimming took 2 bases from V and 0 from J, leaving 9 bases between them. Germline loops: CDR1 SGDLS, CDR2 YYNGEE. This CDR3 is built from 16 residues. CDR3 loop: CASSVRASSYNSPLHF. The DNA for the CDR3 is TGTGCCAGCAGCGTGAGGGCGAGCTCCTATAATTCACCCCTCCACTTT.